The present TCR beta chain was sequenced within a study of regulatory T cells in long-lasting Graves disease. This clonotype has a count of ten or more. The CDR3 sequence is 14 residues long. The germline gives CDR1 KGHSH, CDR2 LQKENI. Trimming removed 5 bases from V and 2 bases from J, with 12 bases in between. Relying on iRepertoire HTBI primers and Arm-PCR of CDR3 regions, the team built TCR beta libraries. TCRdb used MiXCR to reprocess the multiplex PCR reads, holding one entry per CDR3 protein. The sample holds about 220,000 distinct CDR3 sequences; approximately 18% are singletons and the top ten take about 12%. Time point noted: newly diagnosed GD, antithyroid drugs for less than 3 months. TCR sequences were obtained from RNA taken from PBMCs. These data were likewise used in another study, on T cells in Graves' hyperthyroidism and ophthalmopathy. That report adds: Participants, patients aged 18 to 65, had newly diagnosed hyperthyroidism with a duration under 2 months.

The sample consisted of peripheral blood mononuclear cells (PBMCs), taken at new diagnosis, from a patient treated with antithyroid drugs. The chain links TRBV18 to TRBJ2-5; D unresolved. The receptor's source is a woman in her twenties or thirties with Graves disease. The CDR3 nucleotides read TGTGCCAGCTCAATCGAGGTGGTTCAAGAGACCCAGTACTTC. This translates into CASSIEVVQETQYF.